This TCR beta chain was profiled in a study of T cell responses to AZD1222 COVID-19 vaccine. Study-level findings and limits: Spike-specific TCR breadth and depth rose after two AZD1222 doses. Baseline serostatus was positive in only a handful of AZD1222 recipients. The study sampled repertoires only after the peak T cell response. Donors, mostly white British, included more females; clonal diversity was possibly underestimated.

The germline V gene encodes CDR1 MGHRA and CDR2 YSYEKL. This CDR3 has 17 residues. With 4 bases removed from V and 0 bases from J, the gap between germline ends came to 16 bases. Details on this clone: Its antigen is currently unknown.

The method was immunoSEQ multiplex PCR; TCRdb's version includes in-frame clones alone and lacks a portion of them. The data show some 150,000 clones, and the top ten clones hold about 2.2%. The rearrangement joins TRBV4-1 to TRBJ1-3; TRBD1 is a possible D gene (6 bases). The receptor comes from an adult in good health. Source material: peripheral blood. CDR3 residues: CASSRPPAGVSGNTIYF. CDR3 nucleotides: TGCGCCAGCAGCCGTCCCCCCGCAGGGGTCTCTGGAAACACCATATATTTT.